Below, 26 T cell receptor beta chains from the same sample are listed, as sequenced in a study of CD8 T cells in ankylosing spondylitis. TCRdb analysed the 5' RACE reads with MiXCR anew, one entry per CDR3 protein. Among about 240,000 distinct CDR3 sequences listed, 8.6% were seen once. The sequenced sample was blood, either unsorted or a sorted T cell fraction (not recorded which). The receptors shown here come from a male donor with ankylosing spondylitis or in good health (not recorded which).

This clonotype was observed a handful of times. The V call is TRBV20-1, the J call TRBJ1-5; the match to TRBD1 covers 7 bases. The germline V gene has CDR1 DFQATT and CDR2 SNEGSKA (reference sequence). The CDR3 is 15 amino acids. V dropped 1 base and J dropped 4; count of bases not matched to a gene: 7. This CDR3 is CSARVTGAFNQPQHF. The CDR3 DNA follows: TGCAGTGCTAGAGTCACAGGGGCTTTTAATCAGCCCCAGCATTTT.

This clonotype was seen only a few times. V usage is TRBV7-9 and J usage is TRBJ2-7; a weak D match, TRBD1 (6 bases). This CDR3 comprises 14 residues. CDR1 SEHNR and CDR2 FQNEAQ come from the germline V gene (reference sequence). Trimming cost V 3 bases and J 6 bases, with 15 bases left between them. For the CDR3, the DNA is TGTGCCAGCAGCTTCCGGGACACCTCTGGCGAGCAGTACTTC. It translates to CASSFRDTSGEQYF.

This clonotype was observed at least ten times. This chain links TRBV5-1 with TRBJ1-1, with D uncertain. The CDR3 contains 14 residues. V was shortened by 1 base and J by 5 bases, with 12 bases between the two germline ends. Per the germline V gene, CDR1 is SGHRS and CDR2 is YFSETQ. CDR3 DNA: TGCGCCAGCAGCTTGAACGGGTTTGAAACTGAAGCTTTCTTT. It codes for CASSLNGFETEAFF.

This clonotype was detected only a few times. CDR3 sequence: CASSFRGYQETQYF. The CDR3 DNA reads TGCGCCAGCAGCTTCCGGGGGTACCAAGAGACCCAGTACTTC. The chain is built from TRBV5-1 and TRBJ2-5; maybe TRBD2 (6 bases). The CDR3 is made up of 14 amino acids. Germline V gene sequence: CDR1 SGHRS, CDR2 YFSETQ. The V end was cut by 2 bases, the J end by 0 bases, with 8 bases between. Drawing the rest from reference TRBV5-1 and TRBJ2-5, the complete variable domain is KAGVTQTPRYLIKTRGQQVTLSCSPISGHRSVSWYQQTPGQGLQFLFEYFSETQRNKGNFPGRFSGRQFSNSRSEMNVSTLELGDSALYLCASSFRGYQETQYFGPGTRLLVL.

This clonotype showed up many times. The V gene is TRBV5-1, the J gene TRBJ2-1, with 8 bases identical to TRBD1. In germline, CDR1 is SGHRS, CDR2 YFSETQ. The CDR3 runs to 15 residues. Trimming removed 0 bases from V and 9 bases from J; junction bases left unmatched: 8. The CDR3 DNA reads TGCGCCAGCAGCTTGGCGGACAGGGTCGGGGCTGAGCAGTTCTTC. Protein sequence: CASSLADRVGAEQFF.

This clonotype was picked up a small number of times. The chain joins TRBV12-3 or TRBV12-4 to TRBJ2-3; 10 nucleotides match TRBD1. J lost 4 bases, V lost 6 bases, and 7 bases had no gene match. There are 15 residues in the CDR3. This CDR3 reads CASSLDRGLADTQYF. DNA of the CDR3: TGTGCCAGCAGCCTCGACAGGGGGCTGGCAGATACGCAGTATTTT.

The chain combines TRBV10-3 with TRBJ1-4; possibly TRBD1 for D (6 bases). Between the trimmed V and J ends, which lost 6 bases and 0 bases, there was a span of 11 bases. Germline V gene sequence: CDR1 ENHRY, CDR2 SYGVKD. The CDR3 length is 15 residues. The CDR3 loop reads CAIRPGTTTNEKLFF. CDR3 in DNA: TGTGCCATCAGGCCCGGGACAACAACTAATGAAAAACTGTTTTTT.

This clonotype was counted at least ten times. The CDR3 spells CASSLGTNGELFF. The CDR3 coding sequence is TGTGCCAGCAGTTTAGGGACTAACGGGGAGCTGTTTTTT. V is TRBV12-3 or TRBV12-4 and J is TRBJ2-2; D is perhaps TRBD2 (6 bases). V gave up 1 base and J gave up 7 bases, with 7 bases separating them. This CDR3 is built from 13 residues.

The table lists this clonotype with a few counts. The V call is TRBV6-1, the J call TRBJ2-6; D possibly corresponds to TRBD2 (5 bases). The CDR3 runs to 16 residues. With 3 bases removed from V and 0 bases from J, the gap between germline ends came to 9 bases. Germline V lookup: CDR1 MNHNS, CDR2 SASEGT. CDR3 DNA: TGTGCCAGCAGTGACGCCCGGGACTCTGGGGCCAACGTCCTGACTTTC. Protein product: CASSDARDSGANVLTF.

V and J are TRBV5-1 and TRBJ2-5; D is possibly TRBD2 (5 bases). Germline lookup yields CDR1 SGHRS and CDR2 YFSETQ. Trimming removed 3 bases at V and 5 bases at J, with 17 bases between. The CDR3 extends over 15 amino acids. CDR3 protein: CASSYKDPRRETQYF. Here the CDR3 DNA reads TGCGCCAGCAGCTATAAGGACCCGCGGAGGGAGACCCAGTACTTC.

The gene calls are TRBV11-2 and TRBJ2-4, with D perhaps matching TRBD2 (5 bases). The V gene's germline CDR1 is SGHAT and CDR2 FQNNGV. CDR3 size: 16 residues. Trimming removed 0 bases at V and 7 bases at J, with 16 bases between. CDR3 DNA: TGTGCCAGCAGCTTAGATCAGTCGCGGGTTGGGAACATTCAGTACTTC. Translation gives CASSLDQSRVGNIQYF.

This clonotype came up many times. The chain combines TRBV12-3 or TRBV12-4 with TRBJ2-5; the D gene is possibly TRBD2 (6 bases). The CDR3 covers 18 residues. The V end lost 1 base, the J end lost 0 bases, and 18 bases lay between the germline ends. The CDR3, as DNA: TGTGCCAGCAGTTTAGTAAACCGAGGGCTAGCGTACCAAGAGACCCAGTACTTC. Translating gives CASSLVNRGLAYQETQYF.

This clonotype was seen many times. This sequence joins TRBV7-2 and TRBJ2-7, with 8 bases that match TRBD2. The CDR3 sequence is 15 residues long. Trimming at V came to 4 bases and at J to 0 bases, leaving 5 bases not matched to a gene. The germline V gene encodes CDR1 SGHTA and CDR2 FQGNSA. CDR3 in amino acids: CASSSLAGSSYEQYF. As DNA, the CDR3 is TGTGCCAGCAGCTCGCTAGCGGGTAGCTCCTACGAGCAGTACTTC.

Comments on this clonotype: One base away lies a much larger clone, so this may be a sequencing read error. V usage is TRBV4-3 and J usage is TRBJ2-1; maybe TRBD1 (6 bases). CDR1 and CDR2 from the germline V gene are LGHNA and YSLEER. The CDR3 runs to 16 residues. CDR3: CASSQESGALYSEQFF. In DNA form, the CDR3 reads TGCGCCAGCAGCCAAGAGTCAGGGGCCCTCTACAGTGAGCAGTTCTTC.

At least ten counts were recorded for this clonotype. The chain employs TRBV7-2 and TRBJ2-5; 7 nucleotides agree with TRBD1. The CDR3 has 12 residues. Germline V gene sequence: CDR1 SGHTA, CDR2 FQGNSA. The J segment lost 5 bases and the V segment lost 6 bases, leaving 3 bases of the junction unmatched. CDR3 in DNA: TGTGCCAGCAGTTTGGACAGGGAGACCCAGTACTTC. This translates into CASSLDRETQYF.

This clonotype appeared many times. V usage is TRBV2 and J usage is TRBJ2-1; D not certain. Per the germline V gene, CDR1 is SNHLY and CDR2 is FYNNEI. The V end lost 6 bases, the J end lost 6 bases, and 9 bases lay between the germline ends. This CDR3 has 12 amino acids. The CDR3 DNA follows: TGTGCCAGCAGGCCAGCCTCCAATGAGCAGTTCTTC. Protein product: CASRPASNEQFF.

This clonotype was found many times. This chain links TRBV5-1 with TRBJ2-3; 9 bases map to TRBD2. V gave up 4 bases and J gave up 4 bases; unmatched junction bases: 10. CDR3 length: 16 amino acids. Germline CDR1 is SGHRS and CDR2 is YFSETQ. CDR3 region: CASSPEAVAGADTQYF. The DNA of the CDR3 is TGCGCCAGCAGCCCGGAGGCGGTAGCGGGGGCAGATACGCAGTATTTT.

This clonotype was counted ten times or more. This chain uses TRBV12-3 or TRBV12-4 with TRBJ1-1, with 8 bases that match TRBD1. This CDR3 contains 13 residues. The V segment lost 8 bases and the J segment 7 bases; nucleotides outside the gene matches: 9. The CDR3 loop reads CASGPSGQDEAFF. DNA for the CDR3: TGTGCCAGCGGCCCGTCGGGACAGGATGAAGCTTTCTTT.

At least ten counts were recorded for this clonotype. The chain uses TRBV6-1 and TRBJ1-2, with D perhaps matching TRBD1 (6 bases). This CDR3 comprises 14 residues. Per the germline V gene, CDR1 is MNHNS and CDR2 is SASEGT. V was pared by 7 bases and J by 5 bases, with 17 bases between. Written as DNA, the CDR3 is TGTGCCAGCACCCAGGGGTACGGTCTTTATGGCTACACCTTC. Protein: CASTQGYGLYGYTF.

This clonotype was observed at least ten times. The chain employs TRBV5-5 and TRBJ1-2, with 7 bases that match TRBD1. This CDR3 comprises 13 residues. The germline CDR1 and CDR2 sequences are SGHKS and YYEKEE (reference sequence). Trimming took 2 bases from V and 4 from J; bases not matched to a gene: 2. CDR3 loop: CASSFDRAYGYTF. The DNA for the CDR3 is TGTGCCAGCAGCTTTGACAGGGCCTATGGCTACACCTTC.

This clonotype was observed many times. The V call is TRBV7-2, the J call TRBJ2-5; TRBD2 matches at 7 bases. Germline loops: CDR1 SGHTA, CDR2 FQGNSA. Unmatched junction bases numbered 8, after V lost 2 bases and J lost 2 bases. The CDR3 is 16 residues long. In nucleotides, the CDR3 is TGTGCCAGCAGCTTAAGTGGTGGGGGGGGGCAAGAGACCCAGTACTTC. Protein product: CASSLSGGGGQETQYF.

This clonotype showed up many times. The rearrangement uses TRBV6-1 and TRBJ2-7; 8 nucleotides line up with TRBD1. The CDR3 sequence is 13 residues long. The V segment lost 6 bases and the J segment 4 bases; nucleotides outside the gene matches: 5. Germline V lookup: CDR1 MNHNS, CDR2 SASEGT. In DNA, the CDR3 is TGTGCCAGCAGCTCAGGGGGCTTATACGAGCAGTACTTC. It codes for CASSSGGLYEQYF.

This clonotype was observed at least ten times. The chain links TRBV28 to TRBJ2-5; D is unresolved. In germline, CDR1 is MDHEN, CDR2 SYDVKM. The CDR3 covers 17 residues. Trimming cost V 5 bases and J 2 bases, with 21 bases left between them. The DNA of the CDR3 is TGTGCCAGCAGTACCCTGCGAAAGGACCTAATACAAGAGACCCAGTACTTC. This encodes CASSTLRKDLIQETQYF.

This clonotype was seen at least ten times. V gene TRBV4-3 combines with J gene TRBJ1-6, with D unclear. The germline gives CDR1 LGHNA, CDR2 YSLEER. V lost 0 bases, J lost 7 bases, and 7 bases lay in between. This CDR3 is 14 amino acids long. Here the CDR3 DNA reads TGCGCCAGCAGCCAAGATACGGGCAATTCACCCCTCCACTTT. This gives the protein CASSQDTGNSPLHF.

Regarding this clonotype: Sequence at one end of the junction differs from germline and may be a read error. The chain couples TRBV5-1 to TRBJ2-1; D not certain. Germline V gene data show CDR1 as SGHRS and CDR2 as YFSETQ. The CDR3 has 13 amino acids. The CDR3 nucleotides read TGCGCCAGCAGCTTGGATAGCTCGGGTGAGCGGTTCTTC. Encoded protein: CASSLDSSGERFF.

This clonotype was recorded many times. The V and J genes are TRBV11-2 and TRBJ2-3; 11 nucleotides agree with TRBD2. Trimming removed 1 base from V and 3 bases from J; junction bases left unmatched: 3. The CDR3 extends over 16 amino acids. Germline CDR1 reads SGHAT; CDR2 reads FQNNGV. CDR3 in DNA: TGTGCCAGCAGCTTAGGCGCTAGCGGGGGGACAGATACGCAGTATTTT. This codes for CASSLGASGGTDTQYF.